The rows below give T cell receptor beta chains drawn from one sample of a study of blood T cell repertoires in COVID-19. Some clones are missing from TCRdb's copy, which holds only in-frame ones; the method was immunoSEQ multiplex PCR. This repertoire shows about 230,000 clones, approximately 80% found once; its top ten account for 27%. The specimen was peripheral blood. The source of these receptors is a man aged 35 to 55 with acute or convalescent COVID-19. CDR3s include the opening cysteine and the closing phenylalanine or tryptophan. Fields, in order: clone size, D gene, V gene, J gene, CDR3 protein, CDR3 DNA. The D gene is left open where the match is weak. Not all rows give a size; the values are once, few, many and, for expanded clones, a class.

>NA|NA|TRBV5-1|TRBJ1-2
CASSLGTDSYRGYTF
TGCGCCAGCAGCTTGGGGACAGATTCGTATAGGGGCTACACCTTC
>NA|NA|TRBV9|TRBJ2-7
CASSVGSFSYEQYF
TGTGCCAGCAGCGTAGGGAGTTTCTCCTACGAGCAGTACTTC
>NA|NA|TRBV29-1|TRBJ1-1
CSVSGYLNTEAFF
TGCAGCGTTTCAGGTTACCTGAACACTGAAGCTTTCTTT
>NA|NA|TRBV7-9|TRBJ1-4
CASSSRQSNEKLFF
TGTGCCAGCAGCTCAAGACAGTCTAATGAAAAACTGTTTTTT
>NA|NA|TRBV12-5|TRBJ1-5
CASGPGQNQPQHF
TGTGCTAGTGGCCCGGGTCAAAATCAGCCCCAGCATTTT
>NA|TRBD1|TRBV7-9|TRBJ2-7
CASSWTGYEQYF
TGTGCCAGCAGCTGGACAGGGTACGAGCAGTACTTC
>NA|NA|TRBV7-7|TRBJ2-7
CASSLGQGQNYEQYF
TGTGCCAGCAGCTTAGGCCAGGGCCAAAACTACGAGCAGTACTTC
>NA|TRBD2|TRBV6-5|TRBJ2-7
CASSTRLAGGDEQYF
TGTGCCAGCAGCACTAGACTAGCGGGAGGCGACGAGCAGTACTTC
>NA|NA|TRBV19|TRBJ1-2
CASSIVGGLPGLGYTF
TGTGCCAGTAGTATAGTGGGGGGACTGCCAGGTCTCGGCTACACCTTC
>NA|TRBD1|TRBV19|TRBJ2-3
CASRGQILTDTQYF
TGTGCCAGTAGGGGACAGATACTCACAGATACGCAGTATTTT
>NA|NA|TRBV29-1|TRBJ2-1
CSALGGGAYNEQFF
TGCAGCGCTCTAGGGGGTGGGGCCTACAATGAGCAGTTCTTC
>once|TRBD2|TRBV14|TRBJ2-7
CASSQDPAGAHEQYF
TGTGCCAGCAGCCAAGATCCCGCGGGAGCCCACGAGCAGTACTTC
>NA|NA|TRBV6-5|TRBJ1-1
CASSLYTDTEAFF
TGTGCCAGCAGTCTCTATACCGACACTGAAGCTTTCTTT
>once|NA|TRBV7-2|TRBJ2-7
CASSTYKPSDEQYF
TGTGCCAGCAGCACATACAAGCCCAGCGACGAGCAGTACTTC
>once|NA|TRBV3-1/TRBV3-2|TRBJ1-2
CASSPLGGSGYTF
TGTGCCAGCAGTCCCCTTGGGGGGAGCGGCTACACCTTC
>NA|TRBD2|TRBV27|TRBJ2-7
CASRSGSSYEQYF
TGTGCCAGCAGAAGCGGGAGCTCCTACGAGCAGTACTTC
>NA|NA|TRBV5-8|TRBJ2-7
CASTRQGGSYEQYF
TGTGCCAGCACCAGGCAAGGGGGCTCCTACGAGCAGTACTTC
>NA|NA|TRBV12-5|TRBJ1-2
CASGQSNYGYTF
TGTGCTAGTGGCCAGTCTAACTATGGCTACACCTTC
>once|NA|TRBV5-6|TRBJ2-1
CASSLDPGAGDEQFF
TGTGCCAGCAGCTTGGACCCGGGGGCGGGGGATGAGCAGTTCTTC
>NA|TRBD1|TRBV5-1|TRBJ2-1
CASSWGQGFYNEQFF
TGCGCCAGCAGCTGGGGACAGGGTTTCTACAATGAGCAGTTCTTC
>NA|TRBD1|TRBV6-2/TRBV6-3|TRBJ2-7
CASSLSGTAYEQYF
TGTGCCAGCAGTTTATCCGGGACAGCCTACGAGCAGTACTTC
>NA|TRBD1|TRBV3-1/TRBV3-2|TRBJ1-1
CASSGQGWTEAFF
TGTGCCAGCAGCGGACAGGGATGGACTGAAGCTTTCTTT
>NA|TRBD1|TRBV19|TRBJ2-5
CASSMDRGLETQYF
TGTGCCAGTAGTATGGACAGGGGGCTGGAGACCCAGTACTTC
>once|TRBD1|TRBV4-1|TRBJ1-1
CASSHLPMGTGALGNTEAFF
TGCGCCAGCAGCCACCTACCTATGGGCACAGGGGCATTGGGGAACACTGAAGCTTTCTTT
>NA|TRBD1|TRBV9|TRBJ2-3
CASSEGTGKRTDTQYF
TGTGCCAGCAGCGAGGGGACAGGGAAGCGCACAGATACGCAGTATTTT
>NA|TRBD1|TRBV6-5|TRBJ2-5
CASSRDRARGETQYF
TGTGCCAGCAGTAGGGACAGGGCCCGAGGAGAGACCCAGTACTTC
>NA|NA|TRBV5-4|TRBJ1-2
CASSLDASAYGYTF
TGTGCCAGCAGCTTGGATGCCTCAGCGTATGGCTACACCTTC
>NA|NA|TRBV7-3|TRBJ2-1
CASSLNRVAGKYNEQFF
TGTGCCAGCAGCTTAAACCGTGTGGCAGGGAAATACAATGAGCAGTTCTTC
>few|TRBD1|TRBV6-2/TRBV6-3|TRBJ1-5
CASSTDRGAPGNQPQHF
TGTGCCAGCAGTACTGACAGGGGGGCCCCGGGCAATCAGCCCCAGCATTTT
>many|NA|TRBV5-5|TRBJ1-3
CASSLVAGNTIYF
TGTGCCAGCAGTCTAGTTGCGGGAAACACCATATATTTT
>NA|TRBD1|TRBV19|TRBJ1-1
CASTTLTGMNTEAFF
TGTGCCAGTACGACCCTGACAGGGATGAACACTGAAGCTTTCTTT
>NA|TRBD2|TRBV11-3|TRBJ2-1
CASSLAGTRRNEQFF
TGTGCCAGCAGCTTAGCCGGGACTAGGCGCAATGAGCAGTTCTTC
>NA|TRBD1|TRBV7-2|TRBJ1-1
CASSRDRGMNTEAFF
TGTGCCAGCAGTCGGGACAGGGGGATGAACACTGAAGCTTTCTTT
>NA|NA|TRBV11-2|TRBJ2-5
CASSLGGVQETQYF
TGTGCCAGCAGCTTAGGGGGGGTCCAAGAGACCCAGTACTTC
>NA|NA|TRBV2|TRBJ1-3
CASGVSGNTIYF
TGTGCCAGCGGAGTCTCTGGAAACACCATATATTTT
>few|NA|TRBV7-8|TRBJ2-1
CASSQNPSSYNEQFF
TGTGCCAGCAGCCAAAACCCGAGCTCCTACAATGAGCAGTTCTTC
>once|NA|TRBV10-2|TRBJ1-3
CASSPSETGNTIYF
TGCGCCAGCAGCCCCTCTGAGACTGGAAACACCATATATTTT
>few|NA|TRBV3-1/TRBV3-2|TRBJ2-7
CASSQGGPRSEQYF
TGTGCCAGCAGCCAAGGAGGTCCGAGGAGCGAGCAGTACTTC
>NA|NA|TRBV19|TRBJ1-2
CASSMTGTYGYTF
TGTGCCAGTAGTATGACAGGAACCTATGGCTACACCTTC
>NA|TRBD2|TRBV27|TRBJ2-1
CASSSRLAGGEVNEQFF
TGTGCCAGCAGTTCCAGACTAGCGGGAGGGGAGGTCAATGAGCAGTTCTTC
>NA|NA|TRBV7-2|TRBJ1-1
CASSFPISRAAWGAEAFF
TGTGCCAGCAGCTTTCCCATAAGCCGGGCTGCCTGGGGCGCTGAAGCTTTCTTT
>NA|TRBD1|TRBV4-2|TRBJ1-1
CASSQDFDRARDTEAFF
TGTGCCAGCAGCCAAGATTTCGACAGGGCGAGGGACACTGAAGCTTTCTTT
>few|NA|TRBV15|TRBJ2-3
CATKAGNVGTDTQYF
TGTGCCACCAAAGCAGGGAATGTTGGGACAGATACGCAGTATTTT
>NA|NA|TRBV3-1/TRBV3-2|TRBJ1-2
CASSQAPWGRTGGGYTF
TGTGCCAGCAGCCAAGCTCCTTGGGGGAGAACGGGAGGTGGCTACACCTTC